Listed below are T cell receptor beta chains from one sample, sequenced in a study of cytomegalovirus exposure and HLA in healthy donors. Produced via immunoSEQ multiplex PCR; TCRdb's table is partial and in-frame only. The table includes about 170,000 clones, about 80% detected once. Sequencing was done on a sample of PBMCs. Receptor source: a woman between 45 and 65 years old in good health and CMV-seropositive. The CDR3 runs from the conserved cysteine through the conserved F or W. The D gene is left open where the match is weak. Part of the rows lack a size; the others show once, few, many or a class for expanded clones.

J	size	V	D	CDR3	DNA
TRBJ2-4	NA	TRBV19	NA	CASSIGGGRGPKNIQYF	TGTGCCAGTAGTATAGGTGGAGGTCGTGGACCCAAAAACATTCAGTACTTC
TRBJ2-2	NA	TRBV19	TRBD1	CASSTGVAGELFF	TGTGCCAGTTCGACAGGGGTAGCCGGGGAGCTGTTTTTT
TRBJ2-7	NA	TRBV28	NA	CASSTGSWPSSYEQYF	TGTGCCAGCAGTACAGGATCATGGCCGAGCTCCTACGAGCAGTACTTC
TRBJ1-2	NA	TRBV5-6	TRBD1	CASSRRTGISGYTF	TGTGCCAGCAGCAGGAGGACAGGGATTAGTGGCTACACCTTC
TRBJ2-7	NA	TRBV4-1	TRBD1	CASSQDSDRVRTYEQYF	TGCGCCAGCAGCCAAGATTCGGACAGGGTCAGAACCTACGAGCAGTACTTC
TRBJ1-3	NA	TRBV28	NA	CASSPPGGTGNTIYF	TGTGCCAGCAGTCCCCCCGGGGGAACTGGAAACACCATATATTTT
TRBJ2-2	NA	TRBV7-6	TRBD2	CASSLDPGLAVGELFF	TGTGCCAGCAGCTTAGATCCGGGACTAGCGGTCGGGGAGCTGTTTTTT
TRBJ2-1	NA	TRBV5-4	TRBD2	CASSFSGISYNEQFF	TGTGCCAGCAGCTTTAGCGGGATCTCCTACAATGAGCAGTTCTTC
TRBJ1-1	few	TRBV7-9	NA	CASSFQGTQVGAFF	TGTGCCAGCAGCTTCCAGGGTACCCAGGTCGGAGCTTTCTTT
TRBJ2-1	NA	TRBV9	NA	CASSAGGAGNNEQFF	TGTGCCAGCAGCGCTGGGGGCGCAGGGAACAATGAGCAGTTCTTC
TRBJ1-3	NA	TRBV4-3	NA	CASSQLPLQGSSSGNTIYF	TGCGCCAGCAGCCAACTCCCGCTTCAAGGATCTAGCTCTGGAAACACCATATATTTT
TRBJ2-7	NA	TRBV28	NA	CASSYRYEQYF	TGTGCCAGCAGTTACAGATACGAGCAGTACTTC
TRBJ1-1	NA	TRBV28	NA	CASRRDFGTEAFF	TGTGCCAGCAGGCGGGACTTTGGCACTGAAGCTTTCTTT
TRBJ2-7	NA	TRBV4-3	NA	CASSHTTDYEQYF	TGCGCCAGCAGCCACACAACCGACTACGAGCAGTACTTC
TRBJ2-7	once	TRBV5-1	NA	CASSLGLITYEQYF	TGCGCCAGCAGCTTAGGACTGATAACCTACGAGCAGTACTTC
TRBJ2-2	NA	TRBV4-1	TRBD1	CASSLGTANTGELFF	TGCGCCAGCAGCCTAGGGACAGCGAACACCGGGGAGCTGTTTTTT
TRBJ2-3	NA	TRBV27	NA	CASSLHAGASTDTQYF	TGTGCCAGCAGTTTACATGCGGGGGCTAGCACAGATACGCAGTATTTT
TRBJ2-1	NA	TRBV5-1	NA	CASSTRGTYNEQFF	TGCGCCAGCAGCACCCGCGGAACCTACAATGAGCAGTTCTTC
TRBJ2-7	NA	TRBV9	TRBD2	CASSPGTSSYEQYF	TGTGCCAGCAGCCCGGGGACTAGCTCCTACGAGCAGTACTTC
TRBJ2-3	NA	TRBV18	TRBD1	CASSPLQGRTDTQYF	TGTGCCAGCTCACCACTACAGGGGCGCACAGATACGCAGTATTTT
TRBJ1-2	NA	TRBV29-1	TRBD1	CSVLTGGRHGYTF	TGCAGCGTTTTGACAGGGGGCCGTCATGGCTACACCTTC
TRBJ2-7	NA	TRBV10-2	NA	CASSGATYEQYF	TGCGCCAGCAGTGGGGCCACCTACGAGCAGTACTTC
TRBJ1-1	NA	TRBV29-1	NA	CSVVPKGTEAFF	TGCAGCGTCGTCCCGAAGGGGACTGAAGCTTTCTTT
TRBJ2-5	NA	TRBV5-6	NA	CASSLTVILVKQETQYF	TGTGCCAGCAGCCTGACAGTAATCCTCGTAAAACAAGAGACCCAGTACTTC
TRBJ2-3	NA	TRBV10-1	NA	CASGPGTTDTQYF	TGCGCCAGCGGCCCGGGTACCACAGATACGCAGTATTTT
TRBJ1-1	once	TRBV5-6	TRBD1	CASSQGQGAFVTEAFF	TGTGCCAGCAGCCAGGGACAGGGGGCTTTCGTCACTGAAGCTTTCTTT
TRBJ1-2	NA	TRBV27	NA	CASSLSRVSEGYTF	TGTGCCAGCAGTTTATCGAGGGTTTCAGAGGGCTACACCTTC
TRBJ1-4	NA	TRBV9	NA	CASGGRGAGEKLFF	TGTGCCAGCGGGGGGAGAGGGGCTGGGGAAAAACTGTTTTTT
TRBJ2-7	few	TRBV6-5	TRBD2	CASSYERGASYEQYF	TGTGCCAGCAGTTACGAGCGGGGGGCATCCTACGAGCAGTACTTC
TRBJ2-2	NA	TRBV4-1	TRBD2	CASSQVTLAGGFTGELFF	TGCGCCAGCAGCCAAGTAACCCTAGCGGGGGGGTTCACCGGGGAGCTGTTTTTT
TRBJ1-1	NA	TRBV4-3	TRBD1	CASSLTGAEAFF	TGCGCCAGCAGCCTGACAGGGGCTGAAGCTTTCTTT
TRBJ1-1	NA	TRBV6-1	TRBD1	CASSDWDRLAITEAFF	TGTGCCAGCAGTGATTGGGACAGGCTCGCTATTACTGAAGCTTTCTTT
TRBJ2-3	NA	TRBV10-2	NA	CASGARADTQYF	TGCGCCAGCGGGGCCCGGGCAGATACGCAGTATTTT
TRBJ2-7	NA	TRBV2	TRBD2	CASAVGREGYEQYF	TGTGCCAGCGCGGTCGGCAGGGAGGGCTACGAGCAGTACTTC
TRBJ2-3	once	TRBV5-1	NA	CASSLLVFQGRSTDTQYF	TGCGCCAGCAGCTTGTTGGTATTTCAGGGGCGTAGCACAGATACGCAGTATTTT
TRBJ2-1	NA	TRBV5-1	TRBD1	CASMHDRANEQFF	TGCGCCAGCATGCACGACAGGGCCAATGAGCAGTTCTTC
TRBJ1-1	NA	TRBV29-1	NA	CSARGGPITEAFF	TGCAGCGCCCGGGGAGGGCCTATCACTGAAGCTTTCTTT
TRBJ2-7	NA	TRBV10-3	NA	CAISVGGPEQYF	TGTGCCATCAGTGTAGGGGGACCCGAGCAGTACTTC
TRBJ2-5	NA	TRBV7-2	TRBD2	CASSPNSGGLETQYF	TGTGCCAGCAGCCCAAATAGCGGGGGGTTGGAGACCCAGTACTTC
TRBJ1-2	few	TRBV4-1	NA	CASSQGAGDYGYTF	TGCGCCAGCAGCCAAGGGGCAGGGGACTATGGCTACACCTTC
TRBJ1-1	NA	TRBV7-9	TRBD1	CASSLAMFDREDTEAFF	TGTGCCAGCAGCTTAGCCATGTTTGACAGGGAGGACACTGAAGCTTTCTTT
TRBJ2-7	NA	TRBV7-3	NA	CASSNSGSGYEQYF	TGTGCCAGCAGCAACTCTGGTAGCGGCTACGAGCAGTACTTC
TRBJ1-2	NA	TRBV5-6	NA	CASSLAGLGTGYTF	TGTGCCAGCAGCTTGGCAGGGCTAGGAACGGGCTACACCTTC